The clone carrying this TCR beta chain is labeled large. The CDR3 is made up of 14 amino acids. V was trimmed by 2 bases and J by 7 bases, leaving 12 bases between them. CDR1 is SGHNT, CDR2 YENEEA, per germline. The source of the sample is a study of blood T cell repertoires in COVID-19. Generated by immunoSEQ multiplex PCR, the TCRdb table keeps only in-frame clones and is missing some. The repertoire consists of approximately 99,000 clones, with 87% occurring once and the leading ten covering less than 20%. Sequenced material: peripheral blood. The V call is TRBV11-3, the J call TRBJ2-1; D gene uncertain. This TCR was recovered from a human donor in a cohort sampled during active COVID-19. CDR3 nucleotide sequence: TGTGCCAGCAGCTTAACCCCTACCGGTAATGAGCAGTTCTTC. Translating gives CASSLTPTGNEQFF.